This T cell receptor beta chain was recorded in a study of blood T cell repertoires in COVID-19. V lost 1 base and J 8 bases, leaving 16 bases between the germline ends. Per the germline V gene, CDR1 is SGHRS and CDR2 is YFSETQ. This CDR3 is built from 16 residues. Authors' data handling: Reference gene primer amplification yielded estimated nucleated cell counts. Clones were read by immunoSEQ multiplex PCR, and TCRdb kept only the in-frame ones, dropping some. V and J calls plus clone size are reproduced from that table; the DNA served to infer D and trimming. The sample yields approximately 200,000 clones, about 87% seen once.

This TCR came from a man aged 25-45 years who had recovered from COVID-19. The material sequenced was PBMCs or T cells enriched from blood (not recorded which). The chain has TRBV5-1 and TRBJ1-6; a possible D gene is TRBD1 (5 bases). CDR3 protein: CASSLTVGRGYSPLHF. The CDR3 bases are TGCGCCAGCAGCTTGACGGTGGGTCGGGGGTATTCACCCCTCCACTTT. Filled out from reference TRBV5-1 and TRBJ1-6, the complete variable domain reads KAGVTQTPRYLIKTRGQQVTLSCSPISGHRSVSWYQQTPGQGLQFLFEYFSETQRNKGNFPGRFSGRQFSNSRSEMNVSTLELGDSALYLCASSLTVGRGYSPLHFGNGTRLTVT.